This T cell receptor beta chain stems from a study of beta chain features in type 1 diabetes. Isolated RNA was reverse transcribed in full, so expressed TCRB transcripts were sequenced. The repertoire was sequenced with immunoSEQ multiplex PCR; TCRdb's copy has only in-frame clones and lacks some. The sample has hundreds of thousands of clones, roughly an eighth seen once. J gave up 4 bases and V 4 bases, and 8 bases lay outside the gene matches. Germline-derived CDR1 and CDR2 are LGHNA and YNFKEQ. This CDR3 comprises 15 residues. The sequence was collected from a man aged 18-30 years in good health. This sequence joins TRBV4-2 and TRBJ2-7; 9 positions match TRBD1. The sample was naive CD4+ T cells from blood. CDR3 loop: CASSLGQGRQYEQYF. The CDR3 DNA reads TGTGCCAGCAGCCTGGGACAGGGACGCCAGTACGAGCAGTACTTC.